This T cell receptor beta chain was identified during a study of identical twins listed by TCRdb under 2016. Some background on the complete study: To test whether fetal clonotypes persist, this study deep-sequenced TCR alpha and beta repertoires from monozygotic twins, from unrelated adults of various ages, and from cord blood. To rule out contamination, the twin experiments were replicated at different times with different library preparation protocols.

This clonotype has just one count. Which antigen it targets is not known. Base qualities are not at hand, and no much larger clone is one base apart. The receptor library was made with 5' RACE. Instrument used: Illumina HiSeq 2000. Template switching introduced a universal primer binding site; the final cDNA contained a unique molecular identifier, enabling accurate counting of TCR cDNA molecules. Specific primers in the conserved constant-segment region were used to synthesize first-strand cDNA for TCR alpha and beta chains. Each cDNA library was double barcoded, with a SMART-Mk sample barcode plus Illumina barcodes, to control for contamination. TruSeq adapter sequences and Illumina sample barcodes were added in two successive PCR steps. Sequencing of the TCR alpha and beta cDNA libraries was done on the Illumina HiSeq platform using custom primers. The authors' analysis ran thus. Raw reads were processed with MiGEC to extract unique molecular identifiers, and MiXCR was used to determine CDR3 positions. For each individual, recombination models were inferred using an EM algorithm with the repgenHMM and IGoR tools. Shared clonotypes were analyzed with the tcR package in R, and sharing was normalized by the product of cloneset sizes. Out-of-frame nonproductive sequences were analyzed to study raw recombination free of thymic and clonal selection effects. The raw public data were reprocessed by TCRdb itself: fastp quality trimming at Q25, MiXCR clonotype calling, in-frame beta chains only. Every CDR3 protein is listed once, alongside the most common genes and DNA of its rows. What appears here as the V and J calls and clone size reflects TCRdb's work, not the paper's. Within this sample are 500,000 or so distinct CDR3 sequences, with 20% to 25% of them counted one time only. The ten largest clones add up to under 0.95% of the sample.

For this chain, trimming is 3 bases at the V end and 10 bases at the J end, and the number of junction bases without a gene match is 5. Counted from cysteine to phenylalanine, this CDR3 has 15 amino acids. Just the 45-base CDR3 DNA is kept, in frame starting at base 1. CDR1 and CDR2, per the germline V gene, are SGHRS and YFSETQ. All donors were healthy Caucasians. Three pairs of female monozygotic twins, all aged roughly 18 to 30 years, made up the twin cohort. Positive isolation kits from Invitrogen were used to isolate the CD4+ and CD8+ T cell populations. What the work shows at the level of the full study, not this receptor alone: Zero-insertion analyses could be partly confounded by invariant T cells such as MAIT and iNKT, although diverse VJ usage argued against such confounding for most clonotypes. Compared with coincidental sharing between unrelated individuals, out-of-frame TCR alpha sequences shared between twins showed an excess of sequences with low generation probability. The excess sharing between twins in beta out-of-frame sequences was weaker because fewer shared sequences reduced the signal-to-noise ratio. Because the same donors could not be followed over many years, the conclusions depended on cross-sectional statistical analysis. Fewer insertions were carried by abundant cord blood beta clonotypes; a weaker similar trend was observed in young adult naive repertoires, while no such trend was observed in memory repertoires. Out-of-frame TCR alpha sharing in monozygotic twins was systematically underestimated by recombination models, whereas sharing between unrelated individuals was in agreement with the recombination models.

This sample was shared with a second study, whose subject was T cells expressing NK-cell markers. As the second study states: In sorted CD3+CD56+NKG2C+, CD3+CD56+NKG2C- and CD3+CD56-NKG2C+ T-cell subsets from several donors, TCR beta-chain repertoires were profiled. Among the eight sequenced donors, only one was HCMV-seronegative, while the other seven were HCMV-seropositive. In several experiments an anti-gammadeltaTCR antibody was added to restrict sorting to alphabetaTCR-expressing T cells. In a handful of donors, the dominant CD3+CD56+NKG2C+ clonotypes ranked among the top 10 CD8+ clonotypes, making up about 1.0-7.5% of CD8+ T cells. Those dominant clonotypes were again the most abundant among CD3+CD56-NKG2C+ cells in a handful of donors, at about 28.3-65%. It remained unclear whether the expanded NKG2C-expressing T cell clones were specific for HCMV antigens. All eight donors whose samples were sequenced were randomly selected healthy volunteers, three of them men and five women. HCMV serostatus was determined by detecting HCMV-specific IgG in serum with a commercial ELISA kit. MIGEC was used to demultiplex reads and group the reads by UMI, and MiTCR was used to assemble and quantify clonotypes. To remove erroneous sequences, TCR cDNA sequences were retained only when supported by two or more reads. The tcR package was used for downstream repertoire analysis, and clonotypes were matched between fractions using CDR3 nucleotide sequence together with V segment. VDJmatch was used to annotate antigen specificity against VDJdb, with one amino acid substitution in CDR3 allowed.

This clonotype was obtained from a young woman in good health. Input material: CD4+ T cells sorted from blood. In this chain, TRBV5-1 is recombined with TRBJ2-4, with 15 middle bases fitting TRBD2. The nucleotide sequence reads as follows: TGCGCCAGCAGCTCCGGACTAGCGGGAGGGTCAATTCAGTACTTC. The resulting protein is CASSSGLAGGSIQYF.